Listed below are T cell receptor beta chains from one sample, sequenced in a study of blood T cell repertoires in COVID-19. The repertoire was sequenced with immunoSEQ multiplex PCR; TCRdb's copy has only in-frame clones and lacks some. This table has 65,000 to 85,000 clones, 80% to 90% appearing once. The specimen was peripheral blood. These receptors all come from a man aged 50 to 60 with active COVID-19. Each CDR3 is given without its conserved first and last residue. The D gene is left open where the match is weak. Expanded clones get a size class; other rows say once, few or many, or leave the size out.

ASTRGKGETQY | TRBV7-2 | . | . | TRBJ2-5
ASSQGLAAAYEQY | TRBV3-1/TRBV3-2 | TRBD2 | . | TRBJ2-7
ASSVRRGAYEQY | TRBV14 | TRBD2 | once | TRBJ2-7
ASSPYRWERNTEAF | TRBV7-8 | . | . | TRBJ1-1
ASSTGVVGETQY | TRBV6-5 | TRBD1 | . | TRBJ2-5
ASSIGRVADTQY | TRBV19 | . | . | TRBJ2-3
ASSPRDRGPGEQF | TRBV18 | TRBD1 | . | TRBJ2-1
ASSEYSGWYGYT | TRBV25-1 | . | . | TRBJ1-2
ASSQVTGDGDTQY | TRBV4-1 | TRBD1 | . | TRBJ2-3
ASSLVTLTNYGYT | TRBV5-6 | . | . | TRBJ1-2
ASRFDRAGDTQY | TRBV5-4 | TRBD1 | . | TRBJ2-3
ASSLGHQPQH | TRBV6-2/TRBV6-3 | . | . | TRBJ1-5
ASSLSGQGKAF | TRBV7-2 | TRBD1 | . | TRBJ1-1
AGGDRASGNTIY | TRBV7-9 | TRBD1 | . | TRBJ1-3
ASSQFVQWTYEQY | TRBV23-1 | . | . | TRBJ2-7
ASSPGQGAGELF | TRBV27 | TRBD1 | once | TRBJ2-2
ASSQDLTYEQY | TRBV3-1/TRBV3-2 | . | once | TRBJ2-7